This T cell receptor beta chain originates from a study of cytomegalovirus exposure and HLA in healthy donors. Looking at the study overall: The 130 or so validation repertoires and the roughly 670 first-cohort repertoires shared a platform, a later analysis reported.

Broader study findings: It was reportedly the case that the classifier diagnosed cytomegalovirus status with high specificity and sensitivity. Among TCR sequences, most were rare, though some public TCRs appeared in many donors. It was 150 to 200 TCR beta chains that were listed as cytomegalovirus-associated.

Of note for this clone: As yet, its antigen is unknown.

This CDR3 has 16 amino acids. In germline, CDR1 is MNHEY, CDR2 SMNVEV (reference sequence). V shed 8 bases, J shed 2 bases, and the junction held 10 bases outside the gene matches. Using immunoSEQ multiplex PCR, the repertoire was profiled, and TCRdb retains in-frame clones only, with some absent. The sample comprises fewer than 400,000 clones, roughly 85% of which are singletons, and around 0.84% rests with the top ten. The sample was PBMCs. The chain links TRBV27 to TRBJ2-3; 10 nucleotides line up with TRBD2. This receptor was taken from a young woman in good health and CMV-seronegative. As DNA, the CDR3 is TGTGCCAGCGCCGGAGCGGGAGGGCCCGACACAGATACGCAGTATTTT. Translated: CASAGAGGPDTDTQYF.